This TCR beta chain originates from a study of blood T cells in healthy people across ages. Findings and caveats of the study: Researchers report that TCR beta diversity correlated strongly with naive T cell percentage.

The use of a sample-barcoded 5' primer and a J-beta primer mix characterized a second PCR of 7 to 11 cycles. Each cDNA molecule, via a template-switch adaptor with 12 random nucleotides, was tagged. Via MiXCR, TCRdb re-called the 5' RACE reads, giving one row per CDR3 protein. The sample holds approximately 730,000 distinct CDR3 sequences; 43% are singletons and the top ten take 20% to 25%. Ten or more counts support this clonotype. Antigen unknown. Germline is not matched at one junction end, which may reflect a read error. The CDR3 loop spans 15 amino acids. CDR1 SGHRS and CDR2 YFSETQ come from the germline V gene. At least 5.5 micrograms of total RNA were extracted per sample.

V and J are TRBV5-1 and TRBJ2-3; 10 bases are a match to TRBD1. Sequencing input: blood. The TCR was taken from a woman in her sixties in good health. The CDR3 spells CASSSDRGVTDTQYF. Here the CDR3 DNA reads TGTGCCAGCAGTTCGGACAGGGGGGTGACAGATACGCAGTATTTT.